This T cell receptor (beta chain) derives from a study of cytomegalovirus exposure and HLA in healthy donors. V dropped 4 bases and J dropped 7; count of bases not matched to a gene: 8. The CDR3 loop spans 15 amino acids. The germline CDR1 and CDR2 sequences are LNHDA and SQIVND (reference sequence). PCR primers comprised 60 Vbeta and 13 Jbeta primers. Produced via immunoSEQ multiplex PCR; TCRdb's table is partial and in-frame only. The sample has over 200,000 clones, approximately 80% seen once. This clone was seen only once. This chain uses TRBV19 with TRBJ2-5; TRBD2 agrees at 11 bases. Material: PBMCs. This receptor was taken from a male donor in good health and CMV-seronegative. CDR3 sequence reads: CASSTGLAASSTQYF. CDR3 sequence (DNA): TGTGCCAGTAGTACGGGACTAGCGGCCTCCTCGACCCAGTACTTC.